This T cell receptor beta chain was recovered during a study of blood T cell repertoires in COVID-19. Overall study context: From T cells, B-cell-depleted T cells, or PBMCs came the material, which was cDNA or gDNA.

Sequencing was performed with immunoSEQ multiplex PCR; in TCRdb, only in-frame clones are kept and a portion is missing. The sample lists 250,000 to 350,000 clones, around 84% occurring once. The V end lost 5 bases, the J end lost 2 bases, and 13 bases lay between the germline ends. The CDR3 length is 14 residues. CDR1 is LNHDA, CDR2 SQIVND, per germline (reference sequence). Sequencing was done on a sample of peripheral blood. This receptor was obtained from a human donor with COVID-19, enrolled during active disease. The donor label of this sample is uncertain. The chain joins TRBV19 to TRBJ2-7; weak D call: TRBD1 (5 bases). CDR3 protein: CASSPPTATYEQYF. Here the CDR3 DNA reads TGTGCCAGTAGTCCACCGACAGCGACCTACGAGCAGTACTTC.